Listed here are 21 T cell receptor beta chains from one sample, sequenced in a study of blood T cells in healthy people across ages. The second PCR ran roughly 7 to 11 cycles with a sample-barcoded 5' primer and J-beta primers. In TCRdb, the 5' RACE reads were re-called with MiXCR into one record per CDR3 protein. The sample lists about a million distinct CDR3 sequences; about 48% were seen once. Sequencing was done on a sample of blood. These receptors all stem from a man aged 25-45 years in good health.

This clonotype was detected only once. The rearrangement links TRBV30 to TRBJ1-1; tentatively, D is TRBD1 (6 bases). The V end lost 7 bases, the J end lost 10 bases, and 22 bases lay between the germline ends. CDR3 length equals 13 residues. The germline gives CDR1 GTSNPN, CDR2 SVGIG (reference sequence). The CDR3 sequence: CASGATGGIGAFF. CDR3 bases: TGTGCCTCCGGGGCGACAGGAGGAATAGGAGCTTTCTTT.

The chain joins TRBV20-1 to TRBJ2-1, with D perhaps matching TRBD2 (7 bases). Trimming took off 3 bases at V and 4 bases at J, with 16 bases between the two ends. Germline V gene data show CDR1 as DFQATT and CDR2 as SNEGSKA (reference sequence). This CDR3 is 15 amino acids long. The CDR3 spells CSARMGGGIYNEQFF. The CDR3 nucleotides read TGCAGTGCTAGGATGGGGGGGGGCATATACAATGAGCAGTTCTTC.

This clonotype showed up many times. V and J are TRBV6-2 or TRBV6-3 and TRBJ2-1; D not certain. V was pared by 5 bases and J by 7 bases, with 9 bases between. Germline CDR1 and CDR2: MNHEY and SVGEGT. This CDR3 is built from 12 residues. The CDR3 DNA sequence: TGTGCCAGCAGTCACAGAAGTAATGAGCAGTTCTTC. This translates into CASSHRSNEQFF.

The chain links TRBV21-1 to TRBJ1-2; the table's D gene call, TRBD1, was not cross checked with the DNA. TRBV21-1 is shown as a pseudogene. This CDR3 has 17 amino acids. DNA for the CDR3: TGTGCCAGCAGCAAAGAGAGTTTGGGGGGAAGAAACTATGGCTACACCTTC. Its translation: CASSKESLGGRNYGYTF.

This clonotype was seen more than once but under ten times. The chain joins TRBV7-2 to TRBJ2-3, with D possibly matching TRBD1 (5 bases). CDR1 SGHTA and CDR2 FQGNSA come from the germline V gene. The CDR3 has 18 amino acids. Trimming left V 1 base short and J 0 bases short, with 17 bases between. CDR3 in amino acids: CASSLVREGPRSTDTQYF. DNA for the CDR3: TGTGCCAGCAGCTTAGTCAGGGAAGGACCTCGAAGCACAGATACGCAGTATTTT. The full variable domain, in which reference TRBV7-2 and TRBJ2-3 provide the parts outside the CDR3, is GAGVSQSPSNKVTEKGKDVELRCDPISGHTALYWYRQSLGQGLEFLIYFQGNSAPDKSGLPSDRFSAERTGGSVSTLTIQRTQQEDSAVYLCASSLVREGPRSTDTQYFGPGTRLTVL.

The chain combines TRBV27 with TRBJ2-4; D gene unclear. V shed 3 bases and J shed 0 bases, with 15 bases lying between them. The CDR3 totals 17 residues. The V gene's germline CDR1 is MNHEY and CDR2 SMNVEV (reference sequence). The CDR3 DNA sequence: TGTGCCAGCAGTTTCCCCATGAAAGGGATAGCCAAAAACATTCAGTACTTC. Residues: CASSFPMKGIAKNIQYF.

The chain recombines TRBV6-5 with TRBJ2-1, with D unclear. This CDR3 spans 11 amino acids. V was clipped by 8 bases and J by 8 bases, with 10 bases between them. Germline V gene data show CDR1 as MNHEY and CDR2 as SVGAGI. The CDR3 nucleotides read TGTGCCAGCTCTGTAGCCGATGAGCAGTTCTTC. Its translation: CASSVADEQFF.

This clonotype was recorded only once. The chain has TRBV3-1 and TRBJ2-7; D is unclear. The DNA end is more similar to TRBJ2-5, so the J call may be wrong. Germline assignment: CDR1 LGHDT and CDR2 YNNKEL (reference sequence). This CDR3 is built from 13 residues. The DNA for the CDR3 is TGTGCCAGCAGCCAATGGGATCGGGAGACCCAGTACTTC. Its protein is CASSQWDRETQYF.

In this sample, this clonotype turned up a few times. The chain is built from TRBV30 and TRBJ2-3; TRBD2 agrees at 7 bases. The CDR3 runs 15 residues. With V trimmed by 7 bases and J by 0 bases, 10 bases remained unmatched. Per the germline V gene, CDR1 is GTSNPN and CDR2 is SVGIG (reference sequence). CDR3 DNA sequence: TGTGCCTCCAGCGTTTGGGGGGGGAGCACAGATACGCAGTATTTT. Translated: CASSVWGGSTDTQYF.

This clonotype was detected only a few times. The chain joins TRBV24-1 to TRBJ2-1, with D maybe TRBD1 (6 bases). V gave up 2 bases and J gave up 2 bases, with 6 bases separating them. The CDR3 is 14 residues long. CDR1 is KGHDR and CDR2 is SFDVKD in the germline V gene. The CDR3 sequence: CATSDWDTYNEQFF. In DNA, the CDR3 is TGTGCCACCAGTGATTGGGACACCTACAATGAGCAGTTCTTC.

The chain combines TRBV11-2 with TRBJ2-1, with TRBD2 matching 9 bases. Germline V gene data show CDR1 as SGHAT and CDR2 as FQNNGV. The CDR3 extends over 16 amino acids. Trimming cost V 5 bases and J 4 bases; bases outside gene matches: 9. This CDR3 is CASSELTSGDYNEQFF. CDR3 nucleotide sequence: TGTGCCAGCAGCGAACTGACTAGCGGAGATTACAATGAGCAGTTCTTC.

In nucleotides, the CDR3 is TGCGCCAGCAGCCAAGATTGGGCAGGTCCGCAAGAGACCCAGTACTTC. Its translation is CASSQDWAGPQETQYF. V usage is TRBV4-1 and J usage is TRBJ2-5; D is unclear. Trimming removed 0 bases from V and 2 bases from J, with 13 bases in between. In germline, CDR1 is MGHRA, CDR2 YSYEKL. The CDR3 extends over 16 amino acids.

V is TRBV24-1 and J is TRBJ1-1; tentative D call: TRBD1 (5 bases). Germline V CDR1 and CDR2: KGHDR, SFDVKD. CDR3 length: 15 residues. Trimming removed 3 bases from V and 1 base from J, with 11 bases in between. CDR3 amino acids: CATSDQGTPNTEAFF. The CDR3 nucleotides read TGTGCCACCAGTGATCAGGGAACTCCGAACACTGAAGCTTTCTTT.

This chain links TRBV9 with TRBJ1-1, with D maybe TRBD1 (5 bases). The CDR3 contains 15 residues. Germline V gene sequence: CDR1 SGDLS, CDR2 YYNGEE. Trimming removed 1 base from V and 3 bases from J, with 13 bases in between. Written as DNA, the CDR3 is TGTGCCAGCAGCGTATTTAGTGAGGGGTACACTGAAGCTTTCTTT. Amino acid sequence: CASSVFSEGYTEAFF.

The sample holds a few counts of this clonotype. In DNA, the CDR3 is TGCAGTGCTTTAGCGGGGGGGTTTTCAGATACGCAGTATTTT. Its protein product is CSALAGGFSDTQYF. The chain joins TRBV20-1 to TRBJ2-3; 11 positions match TRBD2. There are 14 residues in the CDR3. Germline values: CDR1 DFQATT, CDR2 SNEGSKA (reference sequence). V dropped 5 bases and J dropped 4; count of bases not matched to a gene: 5.

The chain links TRBV5-5 to TRBJ1-1, with D possibly matching TRBD1 (5 bases). CDR1 is SGHKS and CDR2 is YYEKEE in the germline V gene (reference sequence). This CDR3 is built from 12 residues. V lost 3 bases and J 7 bases, leaving 10 bases between the germline ends. CDR3 sequence (DNA): TGTGCCAGCAGCTGGGGGATGGGTGAAGCTTTCTTT. Residues: CASSWGMGEAFF.

This clonotype was picked up one time. The V call is TRBV29-1, the J call TRBJ2-5; possibly TRBD1 for D (6 bases). The germline V and J ends were trimmed by 4 bases and 3 bases, with 9 bases remaining between them. CDR1 is SQVTM and CDR2 is ANQGSEA in the germline V gene. There are 12 residues in the CDR3. The CDR3 here is CSVGRTEETQYF. In nucleotides, the CDR3 is TGCAGCGTTGGCCGGACAGAAGAGACCCAGTACTTC. The whole variable domain, filled in from reference TRBV29-1 and TRBJ2-5, reads SAVISQKPSRDICQRGTSLTIQCQVDSQVTMMFWYRQQPGQSLTLIATANQGSEATYESGFVIDKFPISRPNLTFSTLTVSNMSPEDSSIYLCSVGRTEETQYFGPGTRLLVL.

This clonotype has just a few counts. CDR3 sequence (DNA): TGCGCCAGCAGAAGAGCGGAGCGTAGCACAGATACGCAGTATTTT. It codes for CASRRAERSTDTQYF. J is TRBJ2-3 and V is TRBV5-1, with TRBD2 as a possible D gene (5 bases). The CDR3 length is 15 residues. The germline V gene encodes CDR1 SGHRS and CDR2 YFSETQ. V gave up 5 bases and J gave up 0 bases, with 13 bases separating them.

This clonotype was seen just once. V is TRBV6-5 and J is TRBJ2-7; D remains ambiguous. The CDR3 covers 16 residues. V shed 5 bases and J shed 2 bases, with 19 bases lying between them. Germline-derived CDR1 and CDR2 are MNHEY and SVGAGI. The chain's CDR3 is CASSRWGLSITYEQYF. CDR3 DNA: TGTGCCAGCAGTCGATGGGGTCTGTCCATAACCTACGAGCAGTACTTC.

This clonotype was detected only once. Here the CDR3 reads CSAGGSSYEQYF. The DNA for the CDR3 is TGCAGTGCTGGCGGGAGTTCCTACGAGCAGTACTTC. The rearrangement links TRBV20-1 to TRBJ2-7; 7 bases are shared with TRBD2. This CDR3 spans 12 amino acids. CDR1 and CDR2 (germline): DFQATT, SNEGSKA (reference sequence). The trim removed 5 bases at V and 1 base at J, leaving 2 bases unmatched.

There are a few counts of this clonotype. The rearrangement uses TRBV10-3 and TRBJ2-1, with TRBD1 matching 12 bases. J lost 9 bases, V lost 6 bases, and 6 bases had no gene match. This CDR3 is built from 14 residues. Germline CDR1 is ENHRY and CDR2 is SYGVKD. The CDR3 DNA reads TGTGCCATCAGGCCGGGACAGGGGGCTGTTGAGCAGTTCTTC. Protein product: CAIRPGQGAVEQFF.